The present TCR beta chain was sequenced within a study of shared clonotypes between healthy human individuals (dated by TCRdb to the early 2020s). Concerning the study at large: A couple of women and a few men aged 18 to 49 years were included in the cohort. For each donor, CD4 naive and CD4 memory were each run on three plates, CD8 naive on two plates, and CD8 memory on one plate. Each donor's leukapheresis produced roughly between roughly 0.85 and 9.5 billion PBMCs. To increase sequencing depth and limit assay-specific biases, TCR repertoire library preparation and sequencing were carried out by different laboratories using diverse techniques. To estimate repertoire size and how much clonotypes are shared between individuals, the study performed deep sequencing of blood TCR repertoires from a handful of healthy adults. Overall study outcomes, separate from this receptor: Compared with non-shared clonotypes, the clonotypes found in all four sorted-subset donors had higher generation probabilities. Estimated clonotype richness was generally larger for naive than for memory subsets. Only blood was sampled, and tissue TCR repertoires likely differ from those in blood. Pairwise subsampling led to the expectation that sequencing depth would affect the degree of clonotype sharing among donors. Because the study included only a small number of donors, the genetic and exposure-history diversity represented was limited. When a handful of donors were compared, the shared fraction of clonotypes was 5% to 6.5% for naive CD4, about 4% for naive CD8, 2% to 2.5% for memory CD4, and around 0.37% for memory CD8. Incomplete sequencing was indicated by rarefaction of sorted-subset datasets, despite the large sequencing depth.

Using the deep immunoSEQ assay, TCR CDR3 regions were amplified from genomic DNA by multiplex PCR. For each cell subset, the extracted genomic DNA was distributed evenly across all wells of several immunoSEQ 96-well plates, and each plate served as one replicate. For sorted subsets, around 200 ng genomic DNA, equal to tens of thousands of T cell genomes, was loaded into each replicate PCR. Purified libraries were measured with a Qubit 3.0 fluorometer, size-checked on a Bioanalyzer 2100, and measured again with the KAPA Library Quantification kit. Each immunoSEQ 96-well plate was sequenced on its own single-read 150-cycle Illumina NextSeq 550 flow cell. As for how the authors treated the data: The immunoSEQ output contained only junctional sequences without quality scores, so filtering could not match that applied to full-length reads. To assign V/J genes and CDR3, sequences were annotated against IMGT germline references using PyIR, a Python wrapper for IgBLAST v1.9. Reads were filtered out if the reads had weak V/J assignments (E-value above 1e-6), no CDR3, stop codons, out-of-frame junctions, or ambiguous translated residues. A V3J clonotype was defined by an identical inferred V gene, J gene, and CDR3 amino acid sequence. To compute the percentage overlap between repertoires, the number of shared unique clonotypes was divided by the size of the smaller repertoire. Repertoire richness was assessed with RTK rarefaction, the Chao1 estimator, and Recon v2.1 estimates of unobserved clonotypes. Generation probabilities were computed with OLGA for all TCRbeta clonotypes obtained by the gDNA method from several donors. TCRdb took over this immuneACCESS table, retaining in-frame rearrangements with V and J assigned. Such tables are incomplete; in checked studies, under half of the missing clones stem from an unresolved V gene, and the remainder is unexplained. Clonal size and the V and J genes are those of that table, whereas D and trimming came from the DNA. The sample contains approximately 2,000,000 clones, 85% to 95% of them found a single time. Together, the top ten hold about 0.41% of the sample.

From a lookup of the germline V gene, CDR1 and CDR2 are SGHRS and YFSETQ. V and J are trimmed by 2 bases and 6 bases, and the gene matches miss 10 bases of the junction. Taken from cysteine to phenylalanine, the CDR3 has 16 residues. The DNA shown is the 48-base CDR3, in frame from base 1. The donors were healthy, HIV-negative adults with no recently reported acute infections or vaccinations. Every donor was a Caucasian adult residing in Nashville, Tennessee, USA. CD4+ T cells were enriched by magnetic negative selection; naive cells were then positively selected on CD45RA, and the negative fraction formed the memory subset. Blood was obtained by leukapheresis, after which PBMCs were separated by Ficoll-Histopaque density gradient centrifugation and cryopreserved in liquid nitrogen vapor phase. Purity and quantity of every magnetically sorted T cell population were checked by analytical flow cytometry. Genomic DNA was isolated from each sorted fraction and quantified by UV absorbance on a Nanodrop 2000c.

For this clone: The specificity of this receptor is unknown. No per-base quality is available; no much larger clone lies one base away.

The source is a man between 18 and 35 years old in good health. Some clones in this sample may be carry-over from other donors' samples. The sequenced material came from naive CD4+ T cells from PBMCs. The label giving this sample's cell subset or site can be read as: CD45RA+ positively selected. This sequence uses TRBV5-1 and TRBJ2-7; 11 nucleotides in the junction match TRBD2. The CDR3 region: CASSLHPLAGDAEQYF. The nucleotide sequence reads TGCGCCAGCAGCTTACACCCACTAGCGGGAGATGCCGAGCAGTACTTC.